This is a list of T cell receptor beta chains from one sample in a study of STAT5B mutations in CD4+ large granular lymphocyte leukemia. Assay: immunoSEQ multiplex PCR; the TCRdb copy retains only in-frame clones and omits some. The sample shows tens of thousands of clones, more than 80% of them seen only once. Sequences were obtained from CD4+ T cells from blood buffy coats. The receptors come from a human donor in good health. The CDR3 runs from the conserved cysteine through the conserved F or W. The D gene is left open where the match is weak. Not every row has a clone size; where given, it reads once, few, many or a size class.

v_gene: TRBV18; j_gene: TRBJ2-3; d_gene: NA; abundance: NA; CDR3aa: CASSSDTDTQYF; CDR3nt: TGTGCCAGCTCATCTGACACAGATACGCAGTATTTT
v_gene: TRBV6-6; j_gene: TRBJ1-3; d_gene: NA; abundance: NA; CDR3aa: CASSYYPDSGNTIYF; CDR3nt: TGTGCCAGCAGTTACTACCCCGACTCTGGAAACACCATATATTTT
v_gene: TRBV2; j_gene: TRBJ2-6; d_gene: NA; abundance: NA; CDR3aa: CASKGGYSSGANVLTF; CDR3nt: TGTGCCAGCAAGGGGGGCTATAGCTCTGGGGCCAACGTCCTGACTTTC
v_gene: TRBV7-8; j_gene: TRBJ1-1; d_gene: NA; abundance: NA; CDR3aa: CASSARQNTEAFF; CDR3nt: TGTGCCAGCAGCGCGCGACAGAACACTGAAGCTTTCTTT
v_gene: TRBV6-1; j_gene: TRBJ2-5; d_gene: NA; abundance: NA; CDR3aa: CASSEVGGWVETQYF; CDR3nt: TGTGCCAGCAGTGAAGTAGGGGGTTGGGTGGAGACCCAGTACTTC
v_gene: TRBV29-1; j_gene: TRBJ2-5; d_gene: TRBD1; abundance: NA; CDR3aa: CSVDVSRGRGETQYF; CDR3nt: TGCAGCGTTGACGTCAGCAGGGGGCGCGGAGAGACCCAGTACTTC
v_gene: TRBV15; j_gene: TRBJ2-1; d_gene: NA; abundance: few; CDR3aa: CATSWLGNEQFF; CDR3nt: TGTGCCACCAGCTGGTTAGGCAATGAGCAGTTCTTC
v_gene: TRBV19; j_gene: TRBJ2-5; d_gene: NA; abundance: NA; CDR3aa: CASSIRHQETQYF; CDR3nt: TGTGCCAGTAGTATTCGCCACCAAGAGACCCAGTACTTC
v_gene: TRBV4-1; j_gene: TRBJ1-5; d_gene: NA; abundance: few; CDR3aa: CASSHAGNQPQHF; CDR3nt: TGCGCCAGCAGCCATGCCGGAAATCAGCCCCAGCATTTT
v_gene: TRBV27; j_gene: TRBJ1-6; d_gene: NA; abundance: NA; CDR3aa: CASRSAGASPLHF; CDR3nt: TGTGCCAGCAGGTCGGCAGGGGCCTCACCCCTCCACTTT
v_gene: TRBV30; j_gene: TRBJ2-5; d_gene: TRBD2; abundance: NA; CDR3aa: CAWKGLGGRGQETQYF; CDR3nt: TGTGCCTGGAAGGGTTTGGGCGGGAGAGGCCAAGAGACCCAGTACTTC
v_gene: TRBV2; j_gene: TRBJ1-2; d_gene: TRBD1; abundance: NA; CDR3aa: CATRDSRRYTF; CDR3nt: TGTGCCACCCGGGACAGTCGGCGCTACACCTTC
v_gene: TRBV29-1; j_gene: TRBJ1-2; d_gene: NA; abundance: NA; CDR3aa: CSVDSIGYYGYTF; CDR3nt: TGCAGCGTTGACTCGATCGGATACTATGGCTACACCTTC
v_gene: TRBV7-9; j_gene: TRBJ1-2; d_gene: NA; abundance: few; CDR3aa: CASSLAGARNYGYTF; CDR3nt: TGTGCCAGCAGCTTAGCCGGGGCCCGTAACTATGGCTACACCTTC
v_gene: TRBV30; j_gene: TRBJ2-7; d_gene: NA; abundance: NA; CDR3aa: CAWSRPGAYEQYF; CDR3nt: TGTGCCTGGAGTCGTCCAGGGGCCTACGAGCAGTACTTC
v_gene: TRBV30; j_gene: TRBJ1-5; d_gene: NA; abundance: NA; CDR3aa: CAWTDGQGSPNQPQHF; CDR3nt: TGTGCCTGGACAGATGGACAAGGGTCTCCCAATCAGCCCCAGCATTTT
v_gene: TRBV10-3; j_gene: TRBJ2-7; d_gene: NA; abundance: NA; CDR3aa: CAISSAPGEQYF; CDR3nt: TGTGCCATCAGCTCCGCCCCTGGCGAGCAGTACTTC
v_gene: TRBV6-1; j_gene: TRBJ1-6; d_gene: NA; abundance: NA; CDR3aa: CASRDFDSPLHF; CDR3nt: TGTGCCAGCAGGGATTTCGATTCACCCCTCCACTTT
v_gene: TRBV19; j_gene: TRBJ1-2; d_gene: NA; abundance: NA; CDR3aa: CASSIEAGNYGYTF; CDR3nt: TGTGCCAGTAGTATAGAGGCAGGGAATTATGGCTACACCTTC
v_gene: TRBV20-1; j_gene: TRBJ1-2; d_gene: NA; abundance: NA; CDR3aa: CSAPNYGYTF; CDR3nt: TGCAGTGCTCCGAACTATGGCTACACCTTC
v_gene: TRBV7-7; j_gene: TRBJ2-2; d_gene: TRBD2; abundance: NA; CDR3aa: CASSLGGSDTGELFF; CDR3nt: TGTGCTAGCAGCCTCGGGGGGAGCGACACCGGGGAGCTGTTTTTT
v_gene: TRBV14; j_gene: TRBJ2-5; d_gene: NA; abundance: NA; CDR3aa: CASSWGRRETQYF; CDR3nt: TGTGCCAGCAGCTGGGGACGTCGGGAGACCCAGTACTTC
v_gene: TRBV9; j_gene: TRBJ1-2; d_gene: NA; abundance: few; CDR3aa: CASSVEGAYHGYTF; CDR3nt: TGTGCCAGCAGCGTAGAAGGGGCCTATCACGGCTACACCTTC
v_gene: TRBV2; j_gene: TRBJ1-3; d_gene: NA; abundance: NA; CDR3aa: CASSSTGAGNTIYF; CDR3nt: TGTGCCAGCAGCAGTACGGGGGCTGGAAACACCATATATTTT
v_gene: TRBV6-5; j_gene: TRBJ1-1; d_gene: NA; abundance: NA; CDR3aa: CASRPRENTEAFF; CDR3nt: TGTGCCAGCAGACCTCGGGAAAACACTGAAGCTTTCTTT
v_gene: TRBV7-2; j_gene: TRBJ2-5; d_gene: TRBD2; abundance: NA; CDR3aa: CASSLVSSGSRETQYF; CDR3nt: TGTGCCAGCAGCTTAGTATCTAGCGGGAGTAGGGAGACCCAGTACTTC
v_gene: TRBV6-1; j_gene: TRBJ2-7; d_gene: NA; abundance: NA; CDR3aa: CASSGTLYEQYF; CDR3nt: TGTGCCAGCAGTGGGACACTATACGAGCAGTACTTC
v_gene: TRBV30; j_gene: TRBJ1-2; d_gene: NA; abundance: once; CDR3aa: CAWSTTGSGYTF; CDR3nt: TGTGCCTGGAGTACAACAGGGTCTGGCTACACCTTC
v_gene: TRBV7-9; j_gene: TRBJ2-2; d_gene: NA; abundance: once; CDR3aa: CATPENTNTGELFF; CDR3nt: TGTGCCACCCCGGAAAACACGAACACCGGGGAGCTGTTTTTT
v_gene: TRBV20-1; j_gene: TRBJ1-1; d_gene: TRBD1; abundance: NA; CDR3aa: CSARDRGEAFF; CDR3nt: TGCAGTGCTAGAGACAGGGGGGAAGCTTTCTTT
v_gene: TRBV5-1; j_gene: TRBJ2-3; d_gene: TRBD2; abundance: NA; CDR3aa: CASSLVLAGEADTQYF; CDR3nt: TGCGCCAGCAGCTTGGTGCTAGCGGGGGAGGCGGATACGCAGTATTTT
v_gene: TRBV19; j_gene: TRBJ2-1; d_gene: TRBD1; abundance: NA; CDR3aa: CASRKTGDNEQFF; CDR3nt: TGTGCCAGTAGGAAGACAGGGGATAATGAGCAGTTCTTC
v_gene: TRBV7-9; j_gene: TRBJ2-1; d_gene: TRBD2; abundance: NA; CDR3aa: CASSSKTSGNGGEQFF; CDR3nt: TGTGCCAGCAGCTCAAAGACTAGCGGGAACGGTGGGGAGCAGTTCTTC
v_gene: TRBV11-2; j_gene: TRBJ1-3; d_gene: NA; abundance: NA; CDR3aa: CASSLGTASGGYTIYF; CDR3nt: TGTGCCAGCAGCTTAGGAACGGCCTCGGGTGGTTACACCATATATTTT
v_gene: TRBV28; j_gene: TRBJ1-5; d_gene: NA; abundance: NA; CDR3aa: CASRPGLWGQPQHF; CDR3nt: TGTGCCAGCAGGCCTGGGCTATGGGGTCAGCCCCAGCATTTT
v_gene: TRBV7-8; j_gene: TRBJ2-2; d_gene: TRBD2; abundance: NA; CDR3aa: CASSLLAGGTGELFF; CDR3nt: TGTGCCAGCAGCTTACTAGCGGGAGGAACCGGGGAGCTGTTTTTT
v_gene: TRBV5-4; j_gene: TRBJ1-6; d_gene: NA; abundance: NA; CDR3aa: CASSPGTSRNNSPLHF; CDR3nt: TGTGCCAGCAGCCCGGGGACCTCGAGGAATAATTCACCCCTCCACTTT
v_gene: TRBV5-1; j_gene: TRBJ2-1; d_gene: TRBD2; abundance: NA; CDR3aa: CASSLGSGGGYNEQFF; CDR3nt: TGCGCCAGCAGCTTGGGTAGCGGGGGGGGTTACAATGAGCAGTTCTTC
v_gene: TRBV21-1; j_gene: TRBJ2-7; d_gene: NA; abundance: NA; CDR3aa: CASSTRQGLRPYEQYF; CDR3nt: TGTGCCAGCAGCACGAGACAGGGGCTAAGACCCTACGAGCAGTACTTC
v_gene: TRBV28; j_gene: TRBJ2-1; d_gene: TRBD2; abundance: NA; CDR3aa: CASSSRGIRGGRARDEQFF; CDR3nt: TGTGCCAGCAGTTCCCGGGGCATCCGTGGCGGGAGGGCCCGGGACGAGCAGTTCTTC
v_gene: TRBV21-1; j_gene: TRBJ2-7; d_gene: NA; abundance: NA; CDR3aa: CASSRTSGAQKPF; CDR3nt: TGTGCCAGCAGCCGTACTTCAGGGGCTCAAAAACCGTTC
v_gene: TRBV27; j_gene: TRBJ1-5; d_gene: NA; abundance: few; CDR3aa: CASSTLYGPQHF; CDR3nt: TGTGCCAGCAGTACCCTATATGGGCCCCAGCATTTT
v_gene: TRBV2; j_gene: TRBJ2-5; d_gene: TRBD1; abundance: few; CDR3aa: CASRGTAKTQYF; CDR3nt: TGTGCCAGCAGGGGGACAGCTAAGACCCAGTACTTC
v_gene: TRBV5-8; j_gene: TRBJ2-1; d_gene: TRBD2; abundance: NA; CDR3aa: CASSWGLAGGSSYNEQFF; CDR3nt: TGTGCCAGCAGCTGGGGACTAGCGGGCGGCAGCTCCTACAATGAGCAGTTCTTC
v_gene: TRBV10-2; j_gene: TRBJ2-3; d_gene: TRBD2; abundance: NA; CDR3aa: CASSDNGRARDTQYF; CDR3nt: TGCGCCAGCAGTGATAACGGGAGGGCCAGGGATACGCAGTATTTT
v_gene: TRBV6-1; j_gene: TRBJ2-5; d_gene: NA; abundance: NA; CDR3aa: CASSASGVEAQYF; CDR3nt: TGTGCCAGCAGTGCATCGGGGGTTGAGGCCCAGTACTTC
v_gene: TRBV4-1; j_gene: TRBJ2-7; d_gene: NA; abundance: NA; CDR3aa: CASSSIAGQGSYEQYF; CDR3nt: TGCGCCAGCAGCTCTATAGCGGGACAGGGCTCCTACGAGCAGTACTTC
v_gene: TRBV6-1; j_gene: TRBJ2-5; d_gene: TRBD1; abundance: NA; CDR3aa: CASRSAGGQETQYF; CDR3nt: TGTGCCAGCAGGTCGGCAGGGGGACAAGAGACCCAGTACTTC
v_gene: TRBV7-9; j_gene: TRBJ1-4; d_gene: NA; abundance: few; CDR3aa: CASSSSRTRGQSEKLFF; CDR3nt: TGTGCCAGCAGCTCCTCACGTACCCGGGGGCAGAGCGAAAAACTGTTTTTT
v_gene: TRBV7-2; j_gene: TRBJ2-7; d_gene: TRBD1; abundance: few; CDR3aa: CASSTGQVTYEQYF; CDR3nt: TGTGCCAGCAGCACCGGACAGGTTACCTACGAGCAGTACTTC
v_gene: TRBV6-4; j_gene: TRBJ2-2; d_gene: NA; abundance: NA; CDR3aa: CASSAVMGTPEKSGELFF; CDR3nt: TGTGCCAGCAGTGCAGTTATGGGGACTCCAGAGAAGAGCGGGGAGCTGTTTTTT